This TCR beta chain appears in the sequencing data of a study of cytotoxic CD8 clonotypes in ibrutinib-treated CLL (dated by TCRdb to the early 2020s). General notes on the study: In this cohort, around 15 patients were treatment-naive and approximately ten were relapsed/refractory, while around 18 had unmutated IGHV. Cryopreserved peripheral blood mononuclear cells were obtained prior to treatment, at the time of response, and at either disease progression or sustained remission. The response samples were drawn at a median of around eleven months into treatment, with a range of roughly 6 to 40 months. Responses were partial in approximately 24 patients and complete in 2; after median about 63 months follow-up, roughly 14 stayed in remission and some twelve progressed. Of the approximately 86 people in the trial, 25 to 30 had longitudinal samples available. Every remission and progressive disease sample was obtained while ibrutinib was still being received by the patients. On average, each sample had approximately 250,000 productive templates and more than 75,000 productive rearrangements. The paper as a whole reports these results and caveats: Baseline clonality exceeded that of age-matched healthy donors and correlated strongly with circulating CD8+ T-cell counts. Public clonotypes were rare and either contracted or stayed stable during treatment, and the rise in clonality at ibrutinib response reflected the expansion of private clonotypes. Sampling times were not matched between sustained-remission and progressing patients, and lymph node repertoires were not studied. Clonality rose at ibrutinib response, remained stable during sustained remission, and dropped back toward baseline at progression.

This sample's time point label indicates: progressive disease on ibrutinib. For TCR beta library preparation, roughly 2 micrograms of genomic DNA were extracted from the cryopreserved PBMCs. High-throughput TCR beta sequencing was performed on longitudinal blood samples from CLL patients receiving ibrutinib monotherapy. Patients were enrolled in a phase 2 open-label single-center ibrutinib monotherapy trial. Each clonotype received, on average, about 10x coverage in deep resolution sequencing performed on a MiSeq, where the target depth lay between 1 in 1 million and 1 in 200,000 T cells. The immunoSEQ hsTCRB Kit was used to generate TCR beta libraries. The paper's data handling went like this. Data were analyzed with ImmunoSEQ Data Assistant and ImmunoSEQ Analyzer, with V, D and J genes assigned per IMGT definitions. Clonality was computed as one minus normalized Shannon entropy of productive rearrangement frequencies, ranging from 0 to 1. Only overrepresented clonotypes making up at least 0.05% of the repertoire of each patient were included in the public clonotype analysis. About a dozen repertoires from age-matched healthy donors, obtained from immuneACCESS, served as clonality controls. TCRdb provides this immuneACCESS table in a form limited to in-frame rearrangements. Some clones are lacking; in checked studies, under half of them reflect an unresolved V gene, and why the rest are absent is not known. Clone size and V and J calls were adopted from that table, with D and trimming inferred from the DNA. Counted in this sample were 250,000 to 350,000 clones; around 77% of them appeared once. In total, the top ten clones hold about 5.3% of the sample.

Note on this clone: Its binding antigen is unknown. Base qualities are missing; no much larger clone stands one base away.

Trimming removed 4 bases from V and 5 bases from J, leaving 13 bases between the germline ends. Via the germline V gene, CDR1 is SGHRS and CDR2 YFSETQ. Including the terminal cysteine and phenylalanine, the CDR3 comprises 14 residues. Of the read, only the CDR3 DNA is kept; its 42 bases are in frame from base 1. The source material was PBMCs, sampled at disease progression, from a patient treated with ibrutinib. The rearrangement joined TRBV5-1 to TRBJ2-1; no D gene is confidently identified. This receptor was taken from a human donor with chronic lymphocytic leukemia. The CDR3: CASSLTPAHNEQFF. The bases are TGCGCCAGCAGCCTAACCCCGGCCCACAATGAGCAGTTCTTC.